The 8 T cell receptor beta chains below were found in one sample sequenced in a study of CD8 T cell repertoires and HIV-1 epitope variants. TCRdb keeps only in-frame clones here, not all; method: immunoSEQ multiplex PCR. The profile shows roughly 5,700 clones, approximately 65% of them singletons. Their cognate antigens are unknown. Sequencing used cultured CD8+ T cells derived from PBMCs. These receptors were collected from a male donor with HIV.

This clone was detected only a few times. The CDR3 bases are TGTGCCAGCAGTTTTAAGTACGAGCAGTACTTC. This encodes CASSFKYEQYF. J is TRBJ2-7 and V is TRBV28; D gene ambiguous. CDR1 is MDHEN and CDR2 is SYDVKM in the germline V gene. The CDR3 has 11 residues. Trimming stripped 3 bases from V and 4 bases from J, with 4 bases between.

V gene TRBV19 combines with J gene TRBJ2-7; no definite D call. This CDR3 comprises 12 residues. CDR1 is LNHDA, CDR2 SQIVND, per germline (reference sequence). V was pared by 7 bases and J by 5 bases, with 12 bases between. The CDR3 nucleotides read TGTGCCAGTATGGGTAGCACTCACGAGCAGTACTTC. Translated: CASMGSTHEQYF.

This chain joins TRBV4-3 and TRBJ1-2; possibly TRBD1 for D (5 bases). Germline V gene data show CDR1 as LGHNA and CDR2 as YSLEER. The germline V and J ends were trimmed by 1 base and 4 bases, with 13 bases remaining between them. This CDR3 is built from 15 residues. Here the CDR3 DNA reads TGCGCCAGCAGCCAAGGTCTCGGGACTTCCTATGGCTACACCTTC. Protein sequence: CASSQGLGTSYGYTF.

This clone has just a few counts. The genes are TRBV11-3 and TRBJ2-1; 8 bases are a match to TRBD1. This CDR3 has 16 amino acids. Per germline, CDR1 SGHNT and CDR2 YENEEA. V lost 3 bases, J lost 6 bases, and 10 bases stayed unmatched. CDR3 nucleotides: TGTGCCAGCAGCTTCCAGGGAGGACAGGGAGTCAATGAGCAGTTCTTC. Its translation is CASSFQGGQGVNEQFF. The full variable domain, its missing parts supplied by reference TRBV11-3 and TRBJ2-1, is EAGVVQSPRYKIIEKKQPVAFWCNPISGHNTLYWYLQNLGQGPELLIRYENEEAVDDSQLPKDRFSAERLKGVDSTLKIQPAELGDSAVYLCASSFQGGQGVNEQFFGPGTRLTVL.

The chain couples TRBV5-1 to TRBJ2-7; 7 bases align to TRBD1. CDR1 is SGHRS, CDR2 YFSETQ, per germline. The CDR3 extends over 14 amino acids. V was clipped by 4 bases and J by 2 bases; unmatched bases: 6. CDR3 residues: CASSPGQGAYEQYF. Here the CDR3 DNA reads TGCGCCAGCAGCCCAGGGCAGGGGGCCTACGAGCAGTACTTC.

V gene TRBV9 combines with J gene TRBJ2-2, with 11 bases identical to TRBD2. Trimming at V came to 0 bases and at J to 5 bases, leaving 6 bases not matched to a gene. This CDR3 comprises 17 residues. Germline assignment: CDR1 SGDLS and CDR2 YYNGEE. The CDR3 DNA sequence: TGTGCCAGCAGCGTAGACCCACTAGCGGGGGAAACCGGGGAGCTGTTTTTT. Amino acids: CASSVDPLAGETGELFF.

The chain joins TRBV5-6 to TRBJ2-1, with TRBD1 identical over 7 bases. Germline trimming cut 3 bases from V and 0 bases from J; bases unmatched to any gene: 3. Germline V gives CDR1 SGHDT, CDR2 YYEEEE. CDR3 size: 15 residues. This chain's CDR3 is CASSSTGVSYNEQFF. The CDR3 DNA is TGTGCCAGCAGCTCTACAGGGGTCTCCTACAATGAGCAGTTCTTC.

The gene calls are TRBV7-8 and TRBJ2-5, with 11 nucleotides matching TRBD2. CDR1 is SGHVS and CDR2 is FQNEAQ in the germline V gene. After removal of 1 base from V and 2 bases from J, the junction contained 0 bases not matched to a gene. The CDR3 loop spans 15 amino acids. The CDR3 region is CASSLGLAGQETQYF. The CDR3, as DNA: TGTGCCAGCAGCTTAGGACTAGCGGGACAAGAGACCCAGTACTTC.